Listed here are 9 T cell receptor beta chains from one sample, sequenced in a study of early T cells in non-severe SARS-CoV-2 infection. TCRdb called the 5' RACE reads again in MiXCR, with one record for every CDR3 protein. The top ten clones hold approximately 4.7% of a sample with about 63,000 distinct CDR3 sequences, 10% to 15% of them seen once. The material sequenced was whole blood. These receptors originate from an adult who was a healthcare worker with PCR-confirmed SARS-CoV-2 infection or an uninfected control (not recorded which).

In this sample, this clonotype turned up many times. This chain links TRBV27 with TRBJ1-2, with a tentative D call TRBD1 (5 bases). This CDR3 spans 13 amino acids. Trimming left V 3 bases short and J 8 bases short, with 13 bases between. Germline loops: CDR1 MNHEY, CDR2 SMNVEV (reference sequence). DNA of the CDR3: TGTGCCAGCAGTTTCCATGACAGTCGAGGCTACACCTTC. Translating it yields CASSFHDSRGYTF.

The CDR3: CSVEGDPYEQYF. CDR3 nucleotides: TGCAGCGTTGAAGGGGACCCCTACGAGCAGTACTTC. The V and J genes are TRBV29-1 and TRBJ2-7; the D gene could be TRBD1 or TRBD2 (5 bases each). The CDR3 is made up of 12 amino acids. The germline V and J ends were trimmed by 1 base and 2 bases, with 6 bases remaining between them. Germline V CDR1 and CDR2: SQVTM, ANQGSEA.

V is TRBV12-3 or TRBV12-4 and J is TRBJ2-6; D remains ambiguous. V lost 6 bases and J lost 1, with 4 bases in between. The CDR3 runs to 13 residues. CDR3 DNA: TGTGCCAGCAGGGAATCTGGGGCCAACGTCCTGACTTTC. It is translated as CASRESGANVLTF.

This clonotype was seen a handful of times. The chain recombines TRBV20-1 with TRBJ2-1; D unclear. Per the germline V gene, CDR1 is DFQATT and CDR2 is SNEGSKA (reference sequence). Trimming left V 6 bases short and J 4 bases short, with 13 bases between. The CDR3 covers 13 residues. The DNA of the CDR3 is TGCAGTGCCCCGCTTTCCGGGTACAATGAGCAGTTCTTC. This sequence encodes CSAPLSGYNEQFF.

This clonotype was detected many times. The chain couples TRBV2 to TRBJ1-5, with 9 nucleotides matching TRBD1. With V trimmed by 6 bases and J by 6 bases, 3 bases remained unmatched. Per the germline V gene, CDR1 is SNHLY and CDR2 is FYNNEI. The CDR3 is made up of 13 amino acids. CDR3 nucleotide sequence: TGTGCCAGCAGCGGGACAGGGCTTCAGCCCCAGCATTTT. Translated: CASSGTGLQPQHF.

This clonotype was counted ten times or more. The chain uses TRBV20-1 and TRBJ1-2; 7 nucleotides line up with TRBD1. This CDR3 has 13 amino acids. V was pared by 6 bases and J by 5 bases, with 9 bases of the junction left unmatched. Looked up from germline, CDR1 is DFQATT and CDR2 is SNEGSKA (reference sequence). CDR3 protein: CSAPDRETYGYTF. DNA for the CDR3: TGCAGTGCACCTGACAGGGAAACGTATGGCTACACCTTC.

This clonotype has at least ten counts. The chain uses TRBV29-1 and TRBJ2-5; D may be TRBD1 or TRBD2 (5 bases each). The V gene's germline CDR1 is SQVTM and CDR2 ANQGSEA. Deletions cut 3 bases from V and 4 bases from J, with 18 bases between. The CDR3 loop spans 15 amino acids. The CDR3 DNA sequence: TGCAGCGTTGAGCTCCAGGGAGTGTTTGGAGAGACCCAGTACTTC. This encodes CSVELQGVFGETQYF.

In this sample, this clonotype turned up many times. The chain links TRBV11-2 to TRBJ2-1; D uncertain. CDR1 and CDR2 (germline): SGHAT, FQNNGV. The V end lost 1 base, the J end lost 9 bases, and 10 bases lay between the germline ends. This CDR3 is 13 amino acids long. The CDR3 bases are TGTGCCAGCAGCTTAGCCCCGCTTCGTGAGCAGTTCTTC. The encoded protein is CASSLAPLREQFF.

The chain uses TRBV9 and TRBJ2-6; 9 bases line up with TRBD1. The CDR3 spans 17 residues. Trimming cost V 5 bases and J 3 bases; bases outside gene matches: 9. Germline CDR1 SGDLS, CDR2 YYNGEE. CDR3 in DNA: TGTGCCAGCAGTGACCCGGGACAGGGAAGTGGGGCCAACGTCCTGACTTTC. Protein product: CASSDPGQGSGANVLTF.